This T cell receptor beta chain derives from a study of siplizumab effects on memory and regulatory T cells. To note about this clone: No antigen is known for it.

The table came from immunoSEQ multiplex PCR; TCRdb's copy has only in-frame clones and leaves some out. In the table there are some 40,000 clones, around 89% of which are singletons. Germline-derived CDR1 and CDR2 are SGHRS and YFSETQ. V was clipped by 2 bases and J by 5 bases, with 10 bases between them. The length of the CDR3 is 13 residues. Study-wide findings and caveats: Among sequences traceable to unstimulated CD4+ memory cells, alloreactive ones were significantly reduced by siplizumab. Greater diversity than memory cells seemed evident in naive T cells, which also appeared to be major alloresponse contributors. No more than a minor fraction of alloreactive clones could be traced back to unstimulated subsets.

The gene calls are TRBV5-1 and TRBJ2-5; maybe TRBD1 (6 bases). The sequence was obtained from a human donor in good health. Specimen: naive CD4+ T cells sorted from blood. Here the CDR3 reads CASSLGTRETQYF. In DNA, the CDR3 is TGCGCCAGCAGCTTAGGGACACGGGAGACCCAGTACTTC.